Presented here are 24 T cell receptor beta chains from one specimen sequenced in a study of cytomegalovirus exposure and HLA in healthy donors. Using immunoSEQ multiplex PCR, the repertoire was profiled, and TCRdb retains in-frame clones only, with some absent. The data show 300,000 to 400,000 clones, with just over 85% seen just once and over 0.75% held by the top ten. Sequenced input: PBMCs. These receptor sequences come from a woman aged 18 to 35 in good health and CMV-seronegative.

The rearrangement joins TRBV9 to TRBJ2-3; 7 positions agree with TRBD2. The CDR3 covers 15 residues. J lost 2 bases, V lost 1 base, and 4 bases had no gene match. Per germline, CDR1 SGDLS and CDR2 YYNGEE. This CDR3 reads CASSVYGGTTDTQYF. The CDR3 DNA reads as TGTGCCAGCAGCGTATACGGGGGGACCACAGATACGCAGTATTTT.

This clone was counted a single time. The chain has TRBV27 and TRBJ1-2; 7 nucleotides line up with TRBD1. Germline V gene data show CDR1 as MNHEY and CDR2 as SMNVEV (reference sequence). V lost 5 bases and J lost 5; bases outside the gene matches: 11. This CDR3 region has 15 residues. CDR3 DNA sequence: TGTGCCAGCAGTCCAGCCCAGACAGGGATATATGGCTACACCTTC. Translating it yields CASSPAQTGIYGYTF.

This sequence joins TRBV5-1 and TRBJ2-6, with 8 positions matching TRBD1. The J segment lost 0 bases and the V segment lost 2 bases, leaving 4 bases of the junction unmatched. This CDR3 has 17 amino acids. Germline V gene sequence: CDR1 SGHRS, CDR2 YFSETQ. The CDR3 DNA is TGCGCCAGCAGCTTAGGGACAGGACCCTCTGGGGCCAACGTCCTGACTTTC. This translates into CASSLGTGPSGANVLTF.

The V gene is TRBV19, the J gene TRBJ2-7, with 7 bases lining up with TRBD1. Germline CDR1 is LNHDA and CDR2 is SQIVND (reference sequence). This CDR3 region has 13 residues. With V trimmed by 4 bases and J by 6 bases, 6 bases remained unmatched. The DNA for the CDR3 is TGTGCCAGTAGTACGGGACAGTCGTTCGAGCAGTACTTC. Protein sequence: CASSTGQSFEQYF. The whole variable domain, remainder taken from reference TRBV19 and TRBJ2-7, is DGGITQSPKYLFRKEGQNVTLSCEQNLNHDAMYWYRQDPGQGLRLIYYSQIVNDFQKGDIAEGYSVSREKKESFPLTVTSAQKNPTAFYLCASSTGQSFEQYFGPGTRLTVT.

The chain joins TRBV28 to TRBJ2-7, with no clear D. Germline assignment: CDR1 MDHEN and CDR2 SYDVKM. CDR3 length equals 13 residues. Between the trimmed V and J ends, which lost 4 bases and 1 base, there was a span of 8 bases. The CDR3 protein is CASSSGPSYEQYF. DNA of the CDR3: TGTGCCAGCAGTTCTGGCCCATCCTACGAGCAGTACTTC.

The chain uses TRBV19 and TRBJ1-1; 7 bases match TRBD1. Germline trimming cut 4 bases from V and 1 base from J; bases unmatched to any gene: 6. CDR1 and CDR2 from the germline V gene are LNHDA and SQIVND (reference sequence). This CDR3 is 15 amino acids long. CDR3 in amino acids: CASSKDRVQNTEAFF. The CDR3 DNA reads TGTGCCAGTAGTAAAGACAGGGTACAGAACACTGAAGCTTTCTTT.

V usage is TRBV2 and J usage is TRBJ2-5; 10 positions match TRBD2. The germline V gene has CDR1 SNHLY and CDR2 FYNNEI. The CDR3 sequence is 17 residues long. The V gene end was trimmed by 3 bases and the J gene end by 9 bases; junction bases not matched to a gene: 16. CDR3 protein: CASSDPREREGSMAQYF. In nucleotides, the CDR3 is TGTGCCAGCAGTGACCCCCGTGAGCGGGAGGGGAGTATGGCCCAGTACTTC.

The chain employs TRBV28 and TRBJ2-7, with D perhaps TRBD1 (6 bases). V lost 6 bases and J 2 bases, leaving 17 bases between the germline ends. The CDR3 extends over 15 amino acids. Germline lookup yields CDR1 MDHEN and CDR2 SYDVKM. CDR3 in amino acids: CASSIPRTVAYEQYF. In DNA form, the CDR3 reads TGTGCCAGCAGCATACCGAGGACAGTAGCCTACGAGCAGTACTTC.

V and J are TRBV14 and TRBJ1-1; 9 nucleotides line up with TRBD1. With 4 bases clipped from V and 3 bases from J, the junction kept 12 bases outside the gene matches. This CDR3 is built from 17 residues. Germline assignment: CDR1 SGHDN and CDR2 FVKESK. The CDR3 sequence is CASSRLNWDRVDTEAFF. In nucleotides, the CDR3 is TGTGCCAGCAGCCGTCTCAACTGGGACAGGGTGGACACTGAAGCTTTCTTT.

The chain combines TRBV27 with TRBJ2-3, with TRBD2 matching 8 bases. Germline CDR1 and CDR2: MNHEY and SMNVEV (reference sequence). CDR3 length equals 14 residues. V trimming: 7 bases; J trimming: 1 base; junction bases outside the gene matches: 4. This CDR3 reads CASNSAGGTDTQYF. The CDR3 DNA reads TGTGCCAGCAATTCAGCGGGAGGCACAGATACGCAGTATTTT.

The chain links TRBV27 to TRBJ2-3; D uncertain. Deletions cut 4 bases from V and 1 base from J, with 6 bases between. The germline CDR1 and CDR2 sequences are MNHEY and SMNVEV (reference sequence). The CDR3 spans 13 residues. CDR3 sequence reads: CASSYRGTDTQYF. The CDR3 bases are TGTGCCAGCAGTTATCGGGGCACAGATACGCAGTATTTT.

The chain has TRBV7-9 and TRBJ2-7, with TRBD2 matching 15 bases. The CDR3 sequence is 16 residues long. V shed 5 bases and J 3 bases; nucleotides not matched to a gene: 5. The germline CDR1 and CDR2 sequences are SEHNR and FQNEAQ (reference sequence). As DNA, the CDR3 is TGTGCCAGCAGCGCTACGGGACTAGCGGGAGGCTACGAGCAGTACTTC. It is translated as CASSATGLAGGYEQYF.

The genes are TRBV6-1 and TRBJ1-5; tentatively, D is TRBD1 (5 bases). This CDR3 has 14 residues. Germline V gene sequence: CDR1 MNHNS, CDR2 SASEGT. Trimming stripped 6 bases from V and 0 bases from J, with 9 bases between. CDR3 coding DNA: TGTGCCAGCAGGAAAAGGGGTAGCAATCAGCCCCAGCATTTT. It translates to CASRKRGSNQPQHF.

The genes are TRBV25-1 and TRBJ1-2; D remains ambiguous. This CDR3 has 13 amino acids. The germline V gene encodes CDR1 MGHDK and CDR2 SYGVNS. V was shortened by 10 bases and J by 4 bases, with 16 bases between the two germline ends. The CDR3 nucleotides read TGTGCCACCACCGGAGGCCTTGGCTATGGCTACACCTTC. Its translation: CATTGGLGYGYTF.

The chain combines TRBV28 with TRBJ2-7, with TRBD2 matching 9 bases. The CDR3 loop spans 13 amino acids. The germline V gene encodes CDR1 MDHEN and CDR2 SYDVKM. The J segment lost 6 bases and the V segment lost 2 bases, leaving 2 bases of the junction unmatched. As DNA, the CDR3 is TGTGCCAGCAGTTTACTAGCGGGAATCGAGCAGTACTTC. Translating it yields CASSLLAGIEQYF.

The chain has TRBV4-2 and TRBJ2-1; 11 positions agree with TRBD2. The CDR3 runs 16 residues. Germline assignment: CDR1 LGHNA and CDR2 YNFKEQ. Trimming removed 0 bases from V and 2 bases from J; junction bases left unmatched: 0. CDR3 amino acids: CASSQDSGGAYNEQFF. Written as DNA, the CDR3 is TGTGCCAGCAGCCAAGATAGCGGGGGGGCCTACAATGAGCAGTTCTTC.

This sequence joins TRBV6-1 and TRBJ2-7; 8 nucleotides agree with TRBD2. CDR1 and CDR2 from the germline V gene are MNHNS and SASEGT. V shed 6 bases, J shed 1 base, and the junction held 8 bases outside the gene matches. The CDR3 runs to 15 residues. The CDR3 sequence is CASSPAGGPSYEQYF. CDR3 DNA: TGTGCCAGCAGCCCTGCGGGAGGCCCATCCTACGAGCAGTACTTC.

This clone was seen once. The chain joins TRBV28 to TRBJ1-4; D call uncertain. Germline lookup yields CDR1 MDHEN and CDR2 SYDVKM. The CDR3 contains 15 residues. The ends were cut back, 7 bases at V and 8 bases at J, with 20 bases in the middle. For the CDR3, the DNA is TGTGCCAGCACCCCCGCGGACTCTACCTTGGAAAAACTGTTTTTT. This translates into CASTPADSTLEKLFF.

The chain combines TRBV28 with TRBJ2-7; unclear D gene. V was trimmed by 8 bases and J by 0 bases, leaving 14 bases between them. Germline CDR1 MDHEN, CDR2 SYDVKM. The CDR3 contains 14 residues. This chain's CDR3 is CASPSSAVSYEQYF. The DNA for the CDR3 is TGTGCCAGCCCTTCGAGCGCGGTCTCCTACGAGCAGTACTTC. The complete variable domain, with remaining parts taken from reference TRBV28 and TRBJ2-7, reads DVKVTQSSRYLVKRTGEKVFLECVQDMDHENMFWYRQDPGLGLRLIYFSYDVKMKEKGDIPEGYSVSREKKERFSLILESASTNQTSMYLCASPSSAVSYEQYFGPGTRLTVT.

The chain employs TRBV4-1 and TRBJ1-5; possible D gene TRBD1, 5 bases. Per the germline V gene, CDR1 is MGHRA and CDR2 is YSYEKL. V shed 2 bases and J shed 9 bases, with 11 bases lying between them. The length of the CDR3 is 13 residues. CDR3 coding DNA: TGCGCCAGCAGCCAACTCCAGGGAGGGCCCCAGCATTTT. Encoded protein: CASSQLQGGPQHF.

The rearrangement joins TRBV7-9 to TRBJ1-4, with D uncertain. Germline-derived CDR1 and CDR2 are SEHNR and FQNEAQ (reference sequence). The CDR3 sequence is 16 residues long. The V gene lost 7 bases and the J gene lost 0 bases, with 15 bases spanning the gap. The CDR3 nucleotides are TGTGCCAGCACCGGAGGACCGTATGCAACTAATGAAAAACTGTTTTTT. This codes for CASTGGPYATNEKLFF.

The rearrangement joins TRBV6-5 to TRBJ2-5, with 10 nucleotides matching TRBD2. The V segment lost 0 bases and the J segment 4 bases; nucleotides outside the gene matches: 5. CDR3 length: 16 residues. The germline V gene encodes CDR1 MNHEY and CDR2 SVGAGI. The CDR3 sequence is CASSYSQREGGETQYF. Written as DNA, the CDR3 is TGTGCCAGCAGTTACTCCCAGCGGGAGGGGGGAGAGACCCAGTACTTC.

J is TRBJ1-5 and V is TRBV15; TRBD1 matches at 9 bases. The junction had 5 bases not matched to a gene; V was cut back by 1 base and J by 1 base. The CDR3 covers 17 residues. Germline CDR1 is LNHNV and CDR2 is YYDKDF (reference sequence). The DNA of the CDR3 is TGTGCCACCAGCAGAGGATCCGGGACAGGGAGCAATCAGCCCCAGCATTTT. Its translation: CATSRGSGTGSNQPQHF.

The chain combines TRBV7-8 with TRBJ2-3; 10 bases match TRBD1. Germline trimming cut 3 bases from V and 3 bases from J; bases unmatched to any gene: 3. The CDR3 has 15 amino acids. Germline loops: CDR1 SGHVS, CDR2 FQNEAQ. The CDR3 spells CASSFRDRGTDTQYF. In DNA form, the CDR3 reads TGTGCCAGCAGCTTCCGGGACAGGGGTACAGATACGCAGTATTTT. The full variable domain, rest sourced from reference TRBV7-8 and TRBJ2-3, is GAGVSQSPRYKVAKRGQDVALRCDPISGHVSLFWYQQALGQGPEFLTYFQNEAQLDKSGLPSDRFFAERPEGSVSTLKIQRTQQEDSAVYLCASSFRDRGTDTQYFGPGTRLTVL.